This TCR beta chain was recorded in a study of T cells in Graves' hyperthyroidism and ophthalmopathy. Study-wide points: Most thyroid-expanded clonotypes above 0.001 were also found in blood.

Regarding this clonotype: No antigen is known for it. One end of the junction does not line up with germline, which may come from a read error.

RNA transcripts were the template for amplifying TCR beta CDR3 regions. The HTBI set primed first-round TCR CDR3 RT-PCR. TCRdb analysed the multiplex PCR reads with MiXCR anew, one entry per CDR3 protein. Of around 800,000 distinct CDR3 sequences detected, around 39% appear once; the ten largest clones hold 8.9%. The study defined stable Graves' hyperthyroidism as no ophthalmopathy progression within 18 months. Germline V lookup: CDR1 DFQATT, CDR2 SNEGSKA (reference sequence). The CDR3 extends over 13 amino acids. The chain couples TRBV20-1 to TRBJ2-7; 12 positions match TRBD2. This receptor was taken from a man aged 18 to 29 with Graves' hyperthyroidism. The source material was blood. The CDR3 sequence is CSARLAGGHELYF. CDR3 DNA: TGCAGTGCTAGACTAGCGGGAGGGCACGAGCTGTACTTC.